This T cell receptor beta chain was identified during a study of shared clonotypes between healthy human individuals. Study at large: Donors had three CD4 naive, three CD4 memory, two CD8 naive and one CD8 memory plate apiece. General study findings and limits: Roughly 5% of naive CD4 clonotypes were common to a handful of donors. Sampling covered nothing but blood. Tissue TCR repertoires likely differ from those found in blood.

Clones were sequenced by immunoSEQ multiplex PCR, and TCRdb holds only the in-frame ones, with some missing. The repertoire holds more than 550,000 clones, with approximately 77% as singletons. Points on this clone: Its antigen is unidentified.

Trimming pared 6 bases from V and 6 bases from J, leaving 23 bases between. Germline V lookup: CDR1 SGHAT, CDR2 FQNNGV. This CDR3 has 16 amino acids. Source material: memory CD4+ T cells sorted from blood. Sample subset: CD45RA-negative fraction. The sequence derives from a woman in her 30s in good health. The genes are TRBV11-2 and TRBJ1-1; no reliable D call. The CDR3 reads CASRVLAGSIKSEAFF. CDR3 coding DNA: TGTGCCAGCAGAGTCCTGGCGGGCTCAATAAAGTCTGAAGCTTTCTTT.